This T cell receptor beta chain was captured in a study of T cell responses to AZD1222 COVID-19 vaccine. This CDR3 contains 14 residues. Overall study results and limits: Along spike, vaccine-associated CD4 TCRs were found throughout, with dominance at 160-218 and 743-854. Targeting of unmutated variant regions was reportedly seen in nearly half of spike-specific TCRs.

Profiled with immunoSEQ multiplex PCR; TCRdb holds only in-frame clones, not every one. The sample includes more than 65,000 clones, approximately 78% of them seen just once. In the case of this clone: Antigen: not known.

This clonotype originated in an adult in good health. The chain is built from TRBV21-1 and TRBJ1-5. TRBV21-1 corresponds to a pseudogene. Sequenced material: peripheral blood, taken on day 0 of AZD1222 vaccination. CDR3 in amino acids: CASSKFNYNQPQHF. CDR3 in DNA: TGTGCCAGCAGCAAATTTAACTACAATCAGCCCCAGCATTTT.